The rows below give T cell receptor beta chains drawn from one sample of a study of beta chain features in type 1 diabetes. Sequenced by immunoSEQ multiplex PCR; TCRdb stores in-frame clones only, minus some. The sample records 400,000 or so clones, around 10% being singletons. Sequenced sample: central memory CD4+ T cells from blood. These receptors all come from a man aged 25 to 40 with type 1 diabetes. The conserved cysteine and the conserved F or W are not part of the CDR3 here.

>TRBV11-1|TRBJ2-3|9
ASSWSDTQY
>TRBV15|TRBJ2-1|10
ATSREGVVQF
>TRBV2|TRBJ1-4|9
ASSYNEKLF
>TRBV6-5|TRBJ1-4|9
ASRLEEKLF
>TRBV19|TRBJ2-7|13
ASSARTGGPYEQY
>TRBV7-2|TRBJ1-2|12
ASSLVSVGYGYT
>TRBV19|TRBJ1-2|12
ASRDRDRGDGYT
>TRBV5-4|TRBJ2-7|14
ASSLGSLAGVYEQY
>TRBV4-3|TRBJ1-4|12
ASSQADRNEKLF
>TRBV7-6|TRBJ2-7|14
ASSVASGQSSYEQY
>TRBV10-1|TRBJ2-2|14
ASSLFEGEDTGELF
>TRBV27|TRBJ1-4|12
ASRLGAANEKLF
>TRBV28|TRBJ2-1|13
ASSLASGGGNEQF
>TRBV2|TRBJ2-1|11
ASSEERGREQF
>TRBV27|TRBJ1-5|9
ASRGNQPQH
>TRBV6-1|TRBJ2-3|10
ASSEYLDTQY
>TRBV6-5|TRBJ1-2|10
ATAGQGSGYT
>TRBV4-3|TRBJ1-5|11
ASSWGTDQPQH
>TRBV25-1|TRBJ2-1|12
ASSGLALTSEQF
>TRBV2|TRBJ2-5|12
ASRKSQHQETQY
>TRBV5-1|TRBJ2-1|13
ASSQLAQGSGEQF
>TRBV5-6|TRBJ2-5|13
ASSPRLAGQETQY
>TRBV11-2|TRBJ2-1|13
ASSPRSTGANEQF
>TRBV7-9|TRBJ2-5|14
ASTVFRGQGWETQY
>TRBV28|TRBJ1-4|14
ASSPSTGFTNEKLF
>TRBV11-2|TRBJ2-1|15
ASSYYRTGGAGNEQF
>TRBV29-1|TRBJ1-2|9
SVYDRYGYT
>TRBV7-9|TRBJ1-1|12
ASSLRQGDREAF
>TRBV25-1|TRBJ1-2|13
ASSEGTGVAYGYT
>TRBV4-3|TRBJ2-5|13
ASSQGTTSQETQY
>TRBV5-1|TRBJ2-7|13
ASSLGDSGTHEQY
>TRBV28|TRBJ2-7|13
ASRIGDFTSDEQY
>TRBV2|TRBJ2-6|13
ASSGAGPGANVLT
>TRBV4-3|TRBJ1-5|12
ASSQDIGDQPQH
>TRBV7-2|TRBJ1-5|10
ASSLDYQPQH
>TRBV5-1|TRBJ1-4|13
ASSLMGGANEKLF
>TRBV28|TRBJ1-1|10
ASSSAYTEAF
>TRBV28|TRBJ2-3|14
ASSSPGSAVTDTQY
>TRBV5-1|TRBJ2-7|15
ASSLRYTGGASYEQY
>TRBV29-1|TRBJ2-3|12
SVRRGADTDTQY
>TRBV30|TRBJ2-3|10
ALDGGTDTQY
>TRBV11-2|TRBJ2-6|11
ASSQNGANVLT
>TRBV28|TRBJ1-5|15
ASSPGPVTGGNQPQH
>TRBV2|TRBJ2-7|12
ASSQLAGYHEQY
>TRBV28|TRBJ2-7|13
ASRRGASGRNEQY
>TRBV28|TRBJ1-5|14
ASSFPGWGGGQPQH
>TRBV4-1|TRBJ2-5|12
ASSQDTGSGSQY
>TRBV10-3|TRBJ2-2|15
AISEFPAGENTGELF
>TRBV11-2|TRBJ2-1|14
ASSIGLAGEGYEQF
>TRBV28|TRBJ2-7|14
ASSLGFGTASYEQY
>TRBV28|TRBJ1-1|14
ASSPGQATLNTEAF
>TRBV4-3|TRBJ2-2|11
ASSQRQAGELF
>TRBV7-3|TRBJ2-5|15
ASSLGGGNPLQETQY
>TRBV7-3|TRBJ2-3|16
ASSLTPRSGRAGDTQY
>TRBV7-6|TRBJ2-7|9
ASSDAYEQY